This is a list of T cell receptor beta chains from one sample in a study of T cell repertoires in cytomegalovirus infection. TCRdb reanalysed the reads using MiXCR and keeps one entry per CDR3 protein. The top ten clones hold roughly 18% of a sample with fewer than 250,000 distinct CDR3 sequences, roughly 23% of them seen once. What was sequenced was CD8+ T cells from PBMCs. These receptor sequences come from a human donor in good health (CMV status not recorded). Some clones in this sample may be carry-over from other donors' samples. The CDR3 runs from the conserved cysteine through the conserved F or W.

j_call: TRBJ1-3
v_call: TRBV7-4
cdr3_aa: CASSTGTGVWNTIYF

j_call: TRBJ2-1
v_call: TRBV11-1
cdr3_aa: CASNPLQGNEQFF

j_call: TRBJ2-7
v_call: TRBV29-1
cdr3_aa: CSASGTGIFEQYF

j_call: TRBJ2-7
v_call: TRBV20-1
cdr3_aa: CSARSLASYEQYF

j_call: TRBJ1-5
v_call: TRBV12-3/TRBV12-4
cdr3_aa: CASSVTEGRNQPQHF

j_call: TRBJ2-5
v_call: TRBV28
cdr3_aa: CASSFFAGRETQYF

j_call: TRBJ2-1
v_call: TRBV7-3
cdr3_aa: CASSTRLDTANEQFF

j_call: TRBJ2-3
v_call: TRBV7-8
cdr3_aa: CASSLGGGTATDTQYF

j_call: TRBJ2-2
v_call: TRBV29-1
cdr3_aa: CSVGQGANPNTGELFF

j_call: TRBJ2-5
v_call: TRBV20-1
cdr3_aa: CSASFREEETQYF

j_call: TRBJ1-5
v_call: TRBV4-1
cdr3_aa: CASSHGTGINQPQHF

j_call: TRBJ1-6
v_call: TRBV28
cdr3_aa: CASSSRSFGSPLHF

j_call: TRBJ2-3
v_call: TRBV12-3/TRBV12-4
cdr3_aa: CASSSRQGSTDTQYF

j_call: TRBJ2-1
v_call: TRBV19
cdr3_aa: CASSKSGQRDNEQFF

j_call: TRBJ1-4
v_call: TRBV28
cdr3_aa: CASTLPGVGEKLFF

j_call: TRBJ2-2
v_call: TRBV24-1
cdr3_aa: CATSDTGTGELFF

j_call: TRBJ1-1
v_call: TRBV7-9
cdr3_aa: CASSSPRGTGQLNTEAFF

j_call: TRBJ1-5
v_call: TRBV12-3/TRBV12-4
cdr3_aa: CASSFMWDSNQPQHF

j_call: TRBJ2-3
v_call: TRBV27
cdr3_aa: CASSLSRGGPGDTQYF

j_call: TRBJ1-5
v_call: TRBV7-8
cdr3_aa: CASSLVPDRGGQPQHF

j_call: TRBJ1-2
v_call: TRBV2
cdr3_aa: CASAMSWGANNGYTF

j_call: TRBJ2-2
v_call: TRBV28
cdr3_aa: CASSSNQGLAGGQNTGELFF

j_call: TRBJ1-4
v_call: TRBV4-2
cdr3_aa: CASSVREAAGGKLFF

j_call: TRBJ2-7
v_call: TRBV5-1
cdr3_aa: CASSLGDSKPEQYF

j_call: TRBJ1-1
v_call: TRBV20-1
cdr3_aa: CSAYTAGRTEAFF

j_call: TRBJ2-4
v_call: TRBV6-2/TRBV6-3
cdr3_aa: CASSYSEGPKNIQYF

j_call: TRBJ2-5
v_call: TRBV6-1
cdr3_aa: CASGPETQYF

j_call: TRBJ2-7
v_call: TRBV28
cdr3_aa: CASSLGGRYEQYF